This T cell receptor beta chain was sequenced during a study of beta chain features in type 1 diabetes. Regarding the study as a whole: Significant though moderate, a shortening of TCRB CDR3s appeared in all four CD4+ subsets of Type 1 diabetes patients.

This clone came up a few times. Its antigen is currently unknown. Since all of the isolated RNA was reverse transcribed, expressed TCRB transcripts were what got sequenced. TCRdb keeps only in-frame clones here, not all; method: immunoSEQ multiplex PCR. Of some 140,000 clones listed, nearly 9.5% were seen once; the top ten hold about 0.61%. The CDR3 runs 15 residues. Germline V gene data show CDR1 as SGHAT and CDR2 as FQNNGV. The V end lost 1 base, the J end lost 4 bases, and 10 bases lay between the germline ends. This clonotype originated in a man in his late teens or twenties in good health. This chain connects TRBV11-2 to TRBJ2-2; a weak D match, TRBD2 (5 bases). The sequenced sample was central memory CD4+ T cells from blood. For the CDR3, the DNA is TGTGCCAGCAGCTTAGCCAAGGGAGTCACCGGGGAGCTGTTTTTT. It yields the protein CASSLAKGVTGELFF.